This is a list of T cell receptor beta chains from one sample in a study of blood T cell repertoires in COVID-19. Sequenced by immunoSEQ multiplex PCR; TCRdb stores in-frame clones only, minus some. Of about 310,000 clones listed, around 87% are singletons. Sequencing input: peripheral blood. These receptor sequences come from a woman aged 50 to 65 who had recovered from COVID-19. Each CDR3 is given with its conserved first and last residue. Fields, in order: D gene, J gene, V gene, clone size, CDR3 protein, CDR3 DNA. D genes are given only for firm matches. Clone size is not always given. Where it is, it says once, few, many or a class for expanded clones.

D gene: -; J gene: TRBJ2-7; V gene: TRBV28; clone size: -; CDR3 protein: CASSLVTLGQYF; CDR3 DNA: TGTGCCAGCAGTTTAGTCACCCTCGGGCAGTACTTC
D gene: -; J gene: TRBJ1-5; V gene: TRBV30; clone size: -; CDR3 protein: CAWSEGRWPQHF; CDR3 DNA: TGTGCCTGGAGTGAGGGGCGGTGGCCCCAGCATTTT
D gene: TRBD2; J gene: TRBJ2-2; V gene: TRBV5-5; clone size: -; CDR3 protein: CASSFLPGSGGLGELFF; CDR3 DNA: TGTGCCAGCAGCTTTCTCCCTGGTAGCGGGGGTCTCGGGGAGCTGTTTTTT
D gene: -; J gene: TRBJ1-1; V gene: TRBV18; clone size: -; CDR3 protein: CASSGQGYNTEAFF; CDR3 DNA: TGTGCCAGCTCGGGGCAGGGTTATAACACTGAAGCTTTCTTT
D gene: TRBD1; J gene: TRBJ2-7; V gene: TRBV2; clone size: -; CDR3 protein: CASSVGQGSEQYF; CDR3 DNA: TGTGCCAGCAGTGTGGGACAGGGTTCCGAGCAGTACTTC
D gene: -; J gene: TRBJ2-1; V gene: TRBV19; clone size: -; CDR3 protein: CASSIGLANNEQFF; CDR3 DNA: TGTGCCAGTAGTATAGGGCTAGCAAACAATGAGCAGTTCTTC
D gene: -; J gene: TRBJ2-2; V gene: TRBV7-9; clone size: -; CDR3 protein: CASSLSGGRGNTGELFF; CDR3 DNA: TGTGCCAGCAGCCTCTCGGGGGGCCGGGGAAACACCGGGGAGCTGTTTTTT
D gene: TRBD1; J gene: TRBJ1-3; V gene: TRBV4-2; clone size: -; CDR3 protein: CASSQLSGGQSSGNTIYF; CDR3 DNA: TGTGCCAGCAGCCAATTATCTGGGGGACAGAGCTCTGGAAACACCATATATTTT
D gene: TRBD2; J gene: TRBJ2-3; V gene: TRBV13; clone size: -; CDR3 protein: CASSPNPGLASDTQYF; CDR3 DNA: TGTGCCAGCAGCCCAAATCCGGGACTAGCGTCAGATACGCAGTATTTT
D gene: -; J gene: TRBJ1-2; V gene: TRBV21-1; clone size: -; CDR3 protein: CASSLIQGPYGYTF; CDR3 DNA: TGTGCCAGCAGCCTAATACAGGGACCCTATGGCTACACCTTC
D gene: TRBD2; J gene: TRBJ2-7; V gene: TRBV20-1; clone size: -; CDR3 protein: CSASYSGKQYF; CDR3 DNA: TGCAGTGCTTCCTATAGCGGGAAGCAGTACTTC
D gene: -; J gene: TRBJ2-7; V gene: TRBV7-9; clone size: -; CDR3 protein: CASSLGVYEQYF; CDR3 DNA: TGTGCCAGCAGCTTGGGCGTCTACGAGCAGTACTTC
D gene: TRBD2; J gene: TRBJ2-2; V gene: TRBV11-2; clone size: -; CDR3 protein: CASSREQAGGGGELFF; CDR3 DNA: TGTGCCAGCAGCCGAGAGCAAGCGGGGGGAGGCGGGGAGCTGTTTTTT
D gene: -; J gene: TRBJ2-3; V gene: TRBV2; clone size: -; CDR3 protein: CASTRSPRATQYF; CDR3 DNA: TGTGCCAGCACCAGATCCCCGAGGGCTACGCAGTATTTT
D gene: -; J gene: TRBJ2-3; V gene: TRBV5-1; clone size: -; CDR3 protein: CASSRTAQTDTQYF; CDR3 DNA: TGCGCCAGCAGCCGGACAGCTCAAACAGATACGCAGTATTTT
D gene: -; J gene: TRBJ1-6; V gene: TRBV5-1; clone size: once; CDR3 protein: CASSLGGIRYNSPLHF; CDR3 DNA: TGCGCCAGCAGCTTGGGAGGGATTCGGTATAATTCACCCCTCCACTTT
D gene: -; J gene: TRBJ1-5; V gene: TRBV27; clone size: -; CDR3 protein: CASTPWADSNQPQHF; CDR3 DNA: TGTGCCAGCACCCCGTGGGCCGATAGCAATCAGCCCCAGCATTTT
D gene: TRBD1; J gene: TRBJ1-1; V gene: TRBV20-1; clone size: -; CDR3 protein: CSARGSFEAFF; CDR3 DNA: TGCAGTGCCAGGGGGAGTTTTGAAGCTTTCTTT
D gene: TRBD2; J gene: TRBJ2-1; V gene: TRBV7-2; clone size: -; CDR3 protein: CASSGTSGRGRAYNEQFF; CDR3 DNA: TGTGCCAGCAGCGGGACTAGCGGGAGGGGACGGGCCTACAATGAGCAGTTCTTC
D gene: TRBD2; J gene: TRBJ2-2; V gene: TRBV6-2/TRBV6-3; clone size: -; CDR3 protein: CASSSLAGGNTGELFF; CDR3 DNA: TGTGCCAGCAGTTCACTAGCGGGAGGGAACACCGGGGAGCTGTTTTTT
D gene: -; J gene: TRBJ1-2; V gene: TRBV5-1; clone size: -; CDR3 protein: CASSLETTNYGYTF; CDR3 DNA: TGCGCCAGCAGCTTGGAGACAACTAACTATGGCTACACCTTC